The clone carrying this T cell receptor (beta chain) came up a few times. J lost 5 bases, V lost 6 bases, and 13 bases had no gene match. The CDR3 has 15 amino acids. Germline V gene sequence: CDR1 MGHDK, CDR2 SYGVNS. This entry is derived from a study of T-cell memory formation after mild COVID-19. Study overall: TCR clusters showed largely donor specificity.

TCRdb recomputed calls from the 5' RACE reads with MiXCR, one row per CDR3 protein. The sample has 450,000 to 650,000 distinct CDR3 sequences; about 20% are singletons. This TCR was recovered from an adult woman who had mild COVID-19 (a few samples of this study predate the infection). Cell type and time point are not known. The chain links TRBV25-1 to TRBJ2-7, with TRBD2 matching 7 bases. The source material was PBMCs or a T cell subset sorted from them (not recorded which). CDR3 loop: CASSLGGGSPHEQYF. The CDR3 DNA sequence: TGTGCCAGCAGCCTGGGGGGGGGATCCCCCCACGAGCAGTACTTC.